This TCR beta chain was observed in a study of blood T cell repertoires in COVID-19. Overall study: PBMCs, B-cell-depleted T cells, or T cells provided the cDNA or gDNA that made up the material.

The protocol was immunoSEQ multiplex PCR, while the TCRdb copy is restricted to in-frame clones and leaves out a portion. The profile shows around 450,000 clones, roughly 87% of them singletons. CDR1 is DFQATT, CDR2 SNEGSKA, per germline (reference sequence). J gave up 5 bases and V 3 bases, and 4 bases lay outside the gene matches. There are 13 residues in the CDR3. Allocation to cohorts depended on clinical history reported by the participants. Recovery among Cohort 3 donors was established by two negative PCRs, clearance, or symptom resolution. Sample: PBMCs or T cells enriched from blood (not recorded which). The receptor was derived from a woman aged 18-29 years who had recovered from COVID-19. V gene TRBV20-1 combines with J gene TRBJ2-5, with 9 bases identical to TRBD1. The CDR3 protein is CSASGTGTETQYF. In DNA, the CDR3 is TGCAGTGCTAGTGGGACAGGGACCGAGACCCAGTACTTC.